This TCR beta chain was identified during a study of blood T cell repertoires in COVID-19. The overall study: COVID-19 samples collected from the United States, Italy and Spain covered acute and convalescent phases. Sources were T cells, B-cell-depleted T cells, or PBMCs; the material itself was cDNA or gDNA.

V lost 5 bases to trimming and J lost 3 bases; unmatched junction nucleotides: 7. Looked up from germline, CDR1 is MDHEN and CDR2 is SYDVKM. The CDR3 is made up of 16 amino acids. Original methodology: Estimation of nucleated cell counts relied on the amplification of reference gene primers. The protocol was immunoSEQ multiplex PCR, while the TCRdb copy is restricted to in-frame clones and leaves out a portion. V and J calls and clone size come straight from that table; D and trimming were deduced from the DNA. Here the sample spans 55,000 to 80,000 clones, over 70% being singletons. This TCR was recovered from a man aged 45-65 years with active COVID-19. The V gene is TRBV28, the J gene TRBJ1-5, with 10 positions matching TRBD1. Specimen: peripheral blood. The CDR3, as DNA: TGTGCCAGCAGTCAGACAGGGGGCGTTTCCAATCAGCCCCAGCATTTT. Encoded protein: CASSQTGGVSNQPQHF.